This is a list of T cell receptor beta chains from one sample in a study of blood T cell repertoires in COVID-19. The data were produced by immunoSEQ multiplex PCR, yet TCRdb's version contains in-frame clones alone and is incomplete. Here the sample spans roughly 75,000 clones, more than 85% being singletons. The sequencing sample was made of peripheral blood. The receptors shown here come from a man aged 60 to 75 with acute or convalescent COVID-19. CDR3s include the opening cysteine and the closing phenylalanine or tryptophan. The order of the fields is D gene, V gene, J gene, clone size, CDR3 DNA, CDR3 protein. The D gene is left open where the match is weak. Clone size appears in some rows only: once, few, many, or a class for an expanded clone.

TRBD2	TRBV29-1	TRBJ2-3	once	TGCAGCGCTTTCACGGCTCGAGGGACTAGGGACTTCACAGATACGCAGTATTTT	CSAFTARGTRDFTDTQYF
-	TRBV5-1	TRBJ1-2	-	TGCGCCAGCAGCTTAGGCAAAGACGACAGGAGCTTC	CASSLGKDDRSF
-	TRBV2	TRBJ2-2	-	TGTGCCAGCAGGGAGGCCCGGGGCGGGGAGCTGTTTTTT	CASREARGGELFF
TRBD1	TRBV3-1/TRBV3-2	TRBJ2-5	-	TGTGCCAGCAGCCAAGACCCGGGACAGGAGACCCAGTACTTC	CASSQDPGQETQYF
-	TRBV27	TRBJ2-5	-	TGTGCCAGCAGTCCTCCGGGAGTTGAGACCCAGTACTTC	CASSPPGVETQYF
-	TRBV24-1	TRBJ1-5	-	TGTGCCACCAGTGCGGCAGGGGATAGCAATCAGCCCCAGCATTTT	CATSAAGDSNQPQHF
TRBD1	TRBV3-1/TRBV3-2	TRBJ1-1	few	TGTGCCAGCAGCCAGAACAGGGGGCGGACTGAAGCTTTCTTT	CASSQNRGRTEAFF
TRBD1	TRBV19	TRBJ2-1	-	TGTGCCAGTAGTATATTCCCCGGGACAGGGGTAGGATCCTACAATGAGCAGTTCTTC	CASSIFPGTGVGSYNEQFF
-	TRBV19	TRBJ1-4	-	TGTGCCAGTAGTATCTACGGGTCTGTTGGTGAAAAACTGTTTTTT	CASSIYGSVGEKLFF
-	TRBV6-5	TRBJ1-3	-	TGTGCCAGCATGACGACCCTGGGGCCTGGAAACACCATATATTTT	CASMTTLGPGNTIYF
TRBD2	TRBV2	TRBJ2-7	-	TGTGCCGACTCCCGGGAACTAGCGGGAGCCTACGAGCAGTACTTC	CADSRELAGAYEQYF
TRBD1	TRBV19	TRBJ1-2	few	TGTGCCAGTAGTACAACCCAGGGGGCTGGGGGCTACACCTTC	CASSTTQGAGGYTF
TRBD2	TRBV5-1	TRBJ2-1	-	TGCGCCAGCAGCTTGAGATTTACTAGCGGAGAATACAATGAGCAGTTCTTC	CASSLRFTSGEYNEQFF
TRBD2	TRBV10-3	TRBJ2-2	-	TGTGCCATCAGTGCGCTAGCGGGAGGGCCCGACACCGGGGAGCTGTTTTTT	CAISALAGGPDTGELFF
TRBD2	TRBV10-3	TRBJ2-5	once	TGTGCCATCGCTTCAGCCCAGCGGGGGCCCCAAGAGACCCAGTACTTC	CAIASAQRGPQETQYF
TRBD2	TRBV5-1	TRBJ2-3	once	TGCGCCAGCAGCTTTAGCGGGGACACAGATACGCAGTATTTT	CASSFSGDTDTQYF
TRBD1	TRBV2	TRBJ2-1	-	TGTGCCATACCTAAGGGGGCCTCCTACAATGAGCAGTTCTTC	CAIPKGASYNEQFF
TRBD1	TRBV20-1	TRBJ2-5	-	TGCAGTTGCTCCAGGGGGGAGACCCAGTACTTC	CSCSRGETQYF
TRBD2	TRBV19	TRBJ2-3	-	TGTGCCAGTAGTATAAACGGGGGGGGCACAGATACGCAGTATTTT	CASSINGGGTDTQYF
TRBD2	TRBV9	TRBJ2-1	-	TGTGCCAGCAGCGTAGGGGGCGGGAGAGGCAATGAGCAGTTCTTC	CASSVGGGRGNEQFF
-	TRBV30	TRBJ2-1	-	TGTGCCTGGAGTGTACGGCCGGGACTGGGCTACAATGAGCAGTTCTTC	CAWSVRPGLGYNEQFF
TRBD1	TRBV5-6	TRBJ1-2	-	TGTGCCAGCAGCTTGGCCGGGACAGGGGGAGGCTACACCTTC	CASSLAGTGGGYTF
-	TRBV28	TRBJ1-6	once	TGTGCCAGCAACGAGGATCAGTCCTATAATTCACCCCTCCACTTT	CASNEDQSYNSPLHF
-	TRBV5-1	TRBJ1-5	-	TGCGCCAGCAGCATCGAGGGGGATCAGCCCCAGCATTTT	CASSIEGDQPQHF
TRBD1	TRBV5-1	TRBJ2-3	-	TGCGCCAGCAGCGCGGACAGGGGCTGGGGAGATACGCAGTATTTT	CASSADRGWGDTQYF
TRBD1	TRBV3-1/TRBV3-2	TRBJ1-2	-	TGTGCCAGCAGCCAAGGTAGAGCAGGGGGCTATGGCTACACCTTC	CASSQGRAGGYGYTF
-	TRBV7-3	TRBJ1-2	-	TGTGCCAGCAGCTTAACTCAGGGGTATGGCTACACCTTC	CASSLTQGYGYTF
-	TRBV18	TRBJ1-4	-	TGTGCCAGCTCACCAACGGGACGGACAGCAACTAATGAAAAACTGTTTTTT	CASSPTGRTATNEKLFF
-	TRBV5-1	TRBJ2-3	-	TGCGCCAGCAGCTTGGGAGTGGTAACAGATACGCAGTATTTT	CASSLGVVTDTQYF
TRBD1	TRBV18	TRBJ2-7	-	TGTGCCAGCTCACCATCGGGACAGGGGATCGAGCAGTACTTC	CASSPSGQGIEQYF
TRBD1	TRBV7-3	TRBJ1-6	-	TGTGCCAGCAGCTCCAGGGGGGCAGGGACTAATTCACCCCTCCACTTT	CASSSRGAGTNSPLHF
-	TRBV19	TRBJ2-2	-	TGTGCCAGTAGTTCAGCAGGGGACACCGGGGAGCTGTTTTTT	CASSSAGDTGELFF
-	TRBV5-1	TRBJ1-2	-	TGCGCCAGCAGCTTGGACGGGGACTTTCGGAGCTATGGCTACACCTTC	CASSLDGDFRSYGYTF
-	TRBV10-2	TRBJ2-2	once	TGCGCCAGCGGGGGGTTCCCCGGGGAGCTGTTTTTT	CASGGFPGELFF
TRBD1	TRBV5-4	TRBJ1-1	-	TGTGCCAGCAGCTTCGACAGGGATTCCACTGAAGCTTTCTTT	CASSFDRDSTEAFF
TRBD1	TRBV7-9	TRBJ2-3	-	TGTGCCAGCAGCATTGACAGGGGTTACACAGATACGCAGTATTTT	CASSIDRGYTDTQYF
-	TRBV24-1	TRBJ2-1	-	TGTGCCACCAGTAGTTCGGGGTCCACCTACAATGAGCAGTTCTTC	CATSSSGSTYNEQFF
-	TRBV7-2	TRBJ2-7	-	TGTGCCAGCAGCTTAGCCCGGGGAAACTACGAGCAGTACTTC	CASSLARGNYEQYF
-	TRBV5-1	TRBJ2-3	-	TGCGCCAGCAGCTTGGAGGGCAGGGTAGCAGATACGCAGTATTTT	CASSLEGRVADTQYF
-	TRBV30	TRBJ2-7	-	TGTGCCTGGAGTGTTGACGGACTTTCATACGGGCAGTACTTC	CAWSVDGLSYGQYF
-	TRBV4-2	TRBJ1-2	-	TGTGCCAGCAGCCCCCGACAGGCCATGGACTATGGCTACACCTTC	CASSPRQAMDYGYTF
TRBD2	TRBV27	TRBJ2-5	-	TGTGCCAGCAGACCCCGGACTAGCGGTCTCCACGAGACCCAGTACTTC	CASRPRTSGLHETQYF
TRBD1	TRBV19	TRBJ2-7	-	TGTGCCAGTAGCCCTACAGGGGACGGCTACGAGCAGTACTTC	CASSPTGDGYEQYF
TRBD2	TRBV5-1	TRBJ2-7	few	TGCGCCAGCAGCCCCGGGGGGGGACTAGGTTCCTACGAGCAGTACTTC	CASSPGGGLGSYEQYF
TRBD2	TRBV7-9	TRBJ2-7	-	TGTGCCAGCAGCCCATGGGGGGGAATCTCCTACGAGCAGTACTTC	CASSPWGGISYEQYF
-	TRBV5-4	TRBJ2-3	once	TGTGCCAGCAGCCCGTATCAAGCGGAAGCCACAGATACGCAGTATTTT	CASSPYQAEATDTQYF
TRBD1	TRBV5-1	TRBJ1-2	-	TGCGCCAGCAGCTTCATAGGGGGCAATGGCTACACCTTC	CASSFIGGNGYTF
TRBD2	TRBV7-6	TRBJ2-3	-	TGTGCCAGCAGCACCCTAGCGGGGGGGCGCACAGATACGCAGTATTTT	CASSTLAGGRTDTQYF
-	TRBV5-1	TRBJ1-4	once	TGCGCCAGCAGCTTGACAGGATACACTAATGAAAAACTGTTTTTT	CASSLTGYTNEKLFF
-	TRBV6-1	TRBJ2-1	-	TGTGCCAGCAGTGAAGGTCGCGGCCGCTCCTACAATGAGCAGTTCTTC	CASSEGRGRSYNEQFF
-	TRBV11-2	TRBJ2-5	-	TGTGCCAGCAGCTTAGTAGGGGGGGCCGGAGAGACCCAGTACTTC	CASSLVGGAGETQYF
TRBD2	TRBV9	TRBJ2-2	-	TGTGCCAGCAGCGAGTTCCCGGGACTAGCGGAAGCGAACACCGGGGAGCTGTTTTTT	CASSEFPGLAEANTGELFF
TRBD1	TRBV9	TRBJ2-2	-	TGTGCCAGCAGCCCGGGGACAGGGGGGAACACCGGGGAGCTGTTTTTT	CASSPGTGGNTGELFF
-	TRBV27	TRBJ2-7	-	TGTGCCAGCAGTTTATCGCGGGGGACAGGCGGAGAGCAGTACTTC	CASSLSRGTGGEQYF
-	TRBV7-3	TRBJ2-1	-	TGTGCCAGCACCCCTGGGAGTTTCCCCCACAATGAGCAGTTCTTC	CASTPGSFPHNEQFF
TRBD1	TRBV19	TRBJ2-1	-	TGTGCCAGTAACAGACAGGGGGCGCGTAATGAGCAGTTCTTC	CASNRQGARNEQFF
-	TRBV5-1	TRBJ1-4	-	TGCGCCAGCAGCTTACCCGGGGCTAATGAAAAACTGTTTTTT	CASSLPGANEKLFF
TRBD1	TRBV6-5	TRBJ2-1	-	TGTGCCAGCAGCCAACGACAGGGCGTCAAGTTCTTC	CASSQRQGVKFF
-	TRBV19	TRBJ1-4	-	TGTGCCAGTAGTTCGCCCGGCAGCAGGAATGAAAAACTGTTTTTT	CASSSPGSRNEKLFF